This record looks at one T cell receptor beta chain sequence and its context. Its antigen is undetermined. The data originate from a study of T cells after yellow fever vaccination. Study at large: Researchers used SMART-Seq v4 Ultra Low Input to prepare fractions that had low cell numbers.

A single record per CDR3 protein comes from TCRdb applying MiXCR to the 5' RACE reads. The sample shows approximately 140,000 distinct CDR3 sequences, more than 6% of them seen only once. Overall study results and limits: Of the clonotypes, a small share occurred in both CD4 and CD8 compartments. Abundant contaminating clonotypes from the bulk population could appear in FACS-sorted repertoires.

Germline CDR1 reads MNHNS; CDR2 reads SASEGT. The CDR3 is made up of 13 amino acids. V was pared by 8 bases and J by 5 bases, with 8 bases of the junction left unmatched. Specimen: CD4+ T cells sorted from PBMCs, collected 5 days after the yellow fever booster vaccination. The source of this sequence is a man aged 25 to 45 who received the YFV17D yellow fever vaccine. This rearrangement joins TRBV6-1 to TRBJ2-5, with 7 bases matching TRBD2. The CDR3: CASGRGSWETQYF. In DNA, the CDR3 is TGTGCCAGCGGGAGGGGCAGCTGGGAGACCCAGTACTTC.